This T cell receptor (beta chain) is from a study of sequential checkpoint blockade in melanoma. At the level of the study: Both treatment sequences were followed by maintenance nivolumab.

There are 15 residues in the CDR3. Trimming took 3 bases from V and 3 from J; bases not matched to a gene: 3. Germline V gives CDR1 SGDLS, CDR2 YYNGEE. Sequencing used immunoSEQ multiplex PCR; TCRdb keeps in-frame clones, though not all of them. Among approximately 12,000 clones, nearly 80% were seen once, and the ten largest hold around 57%. Treatment noted: randomized to nivolumab then ipilimumab (arm A) or the reverse (arm B). Patients had received no earlier DNA-damaging chemotherapy. Live CD3+CD8+ CD19− CD56− cells were sorted from PBMCs. The sequence was obtained from a human donor with melanoma. The input for sequencing was CD8+ T cells sorted from blood (inferred from file names), taken from a patient given nivolumab and ipilimumab in sequence. The chain recombines TRBV9 with TRBJ2-1, with 10 bases aligning to TRBD2. CDR3: CASSAGTSDYNEQFF. The CDR3 DNA reads as TGTGCCAGCAGCGCCGGGACTAGCGACTACAATGAGCAGTTCTTC.